The 9 T cell receptor beta chains reported below all come from one sample, sequenced in a study of shared clonotypes between healthy human individuals (dated by TCRdb to the early 2020s). Libraries came from the immunoSEQ multiplex PCR assay. In its TCRdb copy, this immuneACCESS table keeps in-frame sequences only and misses some clones. Where compared with another copy, unresolved V genes explain less than half of these, and the others have no known cause. The sample records about 2 million clones, 85% to 95% of which are singletons. The ten largest clones take up 0.1% to 0.15% of the sample. The sample was naive CD4+ T cells sorted from blood. Per the publication, the cell subset or site label means: CD45RA+ positively selected. The receptor set was obtained from a man in his late teens or twenties in good health.

The chain combines TRBV2 with TRBJ1-1; tentative D call: TRBD1 (5 bases). V lost 2 bases and J lost 1, with 11 bases in between. The CDR3 runs 15 residues. In germline, CDR1 is SNHLY, CDR2 FYNNEI. CDR3 in amino acids: CASSEYGAPNTEAFF. CDR3 sequence (DNA): TGTGCCAGCAGTGAATACGGGGCGCCGAACACTGAAGCTTTCTTT.

This rearrangement joins TRBV19 to TRBJ2-7; 10 bases fit TRBD1. The CDR3 runs to 15 residues. Germline values: CDR1 LNHDA, CDR2 SQIVND (reference sequence). With 2 bases clipped from V and 4 bases from J, the junction kept 5 bases outside the gene matches. The CDR3 region is CASSITGTGEYEQYF. The CDR3 nucleotides read TGTGCCAGTAGTATAACTGGGACAGGGGAATACGAGCAGTACTTC.

V usage is TRBV7-6 and J usage is TRBJ1-5; maybe TRBD1 (5 bases). V dropped 5 bases and J dropped 7 bases, with 12 bases sitting between them. Germline assignment: CDR1 SGHVS and CDR2 FNYEAQ. The CDR3 runs 13 residues. The CDR3 bases are TGTGCCAGCAGCGGTTACCAGGGACAGCCCCAGCATTTT. This codes for CASSGYQGQPQHF.

The chain joins TRBV27 to TRBJ2-1; TRBD2 might be the D (5 bases). V was shortened by 6 bases and J by 7 bases, with 19 bases between the two germline ends. The CDR3 runs to 15 residues. Looked up from germline, CDR1 is MNHEY and CDR2 is SMNVEV (reference sequence). CDR3 coding DNA: TGTGCCAGCAGCGGACTCCAGTCGGGGAGTAATGAGCAGTTCTTC. The encoded protein is CASSGLQSGSNEQFF.

The chain couples TRBV9 to TRBJ1-4, with 7 positions matching TRBD1. Germline assignment: CDR1 SGDLS and CDR2 YYNGEE. The CDR3 sequence is 15 residues long. V was pared by 3 bases and J by 5 bases, with 7 bases of the junction left unmatched. This chain's CDR3 is CASSDNPTGNEKLFF. The CDR3 bases are TGTGCCAGCAGCGATAACCCGACAGGGAATGAAAAACTGTTTTTT.

The rearrangement links TRBV6-4 to TRBJ1-5; maybe TRBD1 (6 bases). Germline V CDR1 and CDR2: MRHNA, SNTAGT. CDR3 size: 19 residues. V was clipped by 6 bases and J by 0 bases, with 24 bases between them. In nucleotides, the CDR3 is TGTGCCAGCAGACCCCTGGACAGACGATCGAAATTTAGCAATCAGCCCCAGCATTTT. Its protein is CASRPLDRRSKFSNQPQHF.

Concerning this clone itself: The same CDR3 is also encoded by other DNA sequences in this sample. J is TRBJ2-5 and V is TRBV5-1; D uncertain. Trimming pared 0 bases from V and 1 base from J, leaving 10 bases between. CDR3 size: 15 residues. Germline assignment: CDR1 SGHRS and CDR2 YFSETQ. The CDR3: CASSLEGRFQETQYF. CDR3 bases: TGCGCCAGCAGCTTGGAAGGCAGGTTCCAAGAGACCCAGTACTTC. Filled out from reference TRBV5-1 and TRBJ2-5, the complete variable domain reads KAGVTQTPRYLIKTRGQQVTLSCSPISGHRSVSWYQQTPGQGLQFLFEYFSETQRNKGNFPGRFSGRQFSNSRSEMNVSTLELGDSALYLCASSLEGRFQETQYFGPGTRLLVL.

The V and J genes are TRBV9 and TRBJ1-6; TRBD1 agrees at 9 bases. Germline V gives CDR1 SGDLS, CDR2 YYNGEE. The ends lost 5 bases at V and 5 bases at J; junction bases unmatched: 5. This CDR3 comprises 15 residues. The CDR3 spells CASRRTGDNNSPLHF. CDR3 sequence (DNA): TGTGCCAGCAGAAGGACAGGGGACAATAATTCACCCCTCCACTTT.

This chain joins TRBV10-3 and TRBJ2-3; unclear D gene. Trimming took 4 bases from V and 6 from J, leaving 11 bases between them. The germline V gene encodes CDR1 ENHRY and CDR2 SYGVKD. This CDR3 region has 13 residues. The CDR3 sequence is CAISGAKLDTQYF. CDR3 bases: TGTGCCATCAGTGGGGCGAAGCTCGATACGCAGTATTTT.